This is a list of T cell receptor beta chains from one sample in a study of a mutant IDH1 vaccine in newly diagnosed glioma. The method was immunoSEQ multiplex PCR; TCRdb's version includes in-frame clones alone and lacks a portion of them. The data contain about 92,000 clones, around four fifths of them singletons. Sequencing used PBMCs, obtained from a glioma patient treated with radiotherapy, temozolomide or both. The receptor set was obtained from a woman aged 45-65 years with glioma. Both conserved end residues are part of each CDR3.

v_gene | CDR3aa
TRBV10-3 | CAISPGAQETQYF
TRBV11-1 | CASSLGRQPGNTIYF
TRBV9 | CASSPQDDPIFGYGYTF
TRBV5-1 | CASSLGGTGNQPQHF
TRBV5-1 | CASSSPTDRATSTDTQYF
TRBV7-2 | CASSPRDRGGGYTF
TRBV5-4 | CASSPSGATYEQYF
TRBV18 | CASSPSGQGVTSEQYF
TRBV18 | CASSPTLTGTVDGYTF
TRBV7-6 | CASSLDAGRKQFF
TRBV4-3 | CASSQGAGPTEAFF
TRBV4-2 | CASSPRDRSTDTQYF
TRBV4-2 | CASSQAQGAGGWNEQFF
TRBV18 | CASSRPGDEKLFF
TRBV7-3 | CASSSSANEQFF
TRBV7-2 | CASSYSRNTGELFF
TRBV19 | CASRGADLPGTQYF
TRBV5-1 | CASSSTASYNSPLHF
TRBV25-1 | CASSAFSSSTNEKLFF
TRBV9 | CASSVGTVNQPQHF
TRBV5-5 | CASSLAGSGGHSYTF
TRBV27 | CASSWGVLETQYF
TRBV7-9 | CASSFGLGGREQYF
TRBV11-2 | CASSLGGLAGGQQETQYF
TRBV6-5 | CASSYRDSTGELFF
TRBV2 | CASSLSGDPDTQYF